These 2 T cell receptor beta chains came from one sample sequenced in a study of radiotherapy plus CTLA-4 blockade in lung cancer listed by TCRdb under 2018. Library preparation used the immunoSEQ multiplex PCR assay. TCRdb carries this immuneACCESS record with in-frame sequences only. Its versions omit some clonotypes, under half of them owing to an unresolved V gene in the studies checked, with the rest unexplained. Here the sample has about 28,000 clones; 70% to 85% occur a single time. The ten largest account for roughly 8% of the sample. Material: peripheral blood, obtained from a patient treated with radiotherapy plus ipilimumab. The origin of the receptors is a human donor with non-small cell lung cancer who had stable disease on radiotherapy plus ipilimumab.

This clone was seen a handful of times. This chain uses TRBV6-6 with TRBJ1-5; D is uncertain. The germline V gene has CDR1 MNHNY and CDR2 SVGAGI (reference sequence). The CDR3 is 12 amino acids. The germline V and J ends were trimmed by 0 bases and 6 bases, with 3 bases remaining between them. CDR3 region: CASSYSSQPQHF. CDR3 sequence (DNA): TGTGCCAGCAGTTACTCGAGTCAGCCCCAGCATTTT.

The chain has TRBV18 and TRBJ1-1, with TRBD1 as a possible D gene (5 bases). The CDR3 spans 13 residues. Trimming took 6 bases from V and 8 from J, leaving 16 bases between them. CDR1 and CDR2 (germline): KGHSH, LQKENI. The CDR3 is CASSPRDGGEAFF. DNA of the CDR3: TGTGCCAGCTCCCCAAGGGACGGTGGAGAAGCTTTCTTT.